This entry lists 5 T cell receptor beta chains sequenced from one sample in a study of vaccination effects on CD4 cells after COVID-19 (dated by TCRdb to 2021 to 2024). To identify antigen-specific CD4+ T cell clonotypes by their expansion, the ViraFEST assay first stimulated PBMC with viral peptide pools and then applied TCR sequencing. After around eleven days of culture, CD4+ T cells were isolated with the EasySep CD4+ T cell isolation kit. Each participant received two doses of an mRNA SARS-CoV-2 vaccine, either BNT162b2 or mRNA-1273. Libraries were made using the immunoSEQ multiplex PCR assay. TCRdb mirrors the immuneACCESS table, restricted to in-frame sequences. Some clones are absent from its copies; in checked studies, under half trace to an unresolved V gene, and the reason for the others is unknown. The sample yields fewer than 90,000 clones; around 77% were counted once. Around 1.1% of the sample rests with the top ten.

Their antigens remain unidentified. This specimen consisted of CD4+ T cells from PBMCs cultured with HCoV-OC43 spike peptides, obtained after COVID-19 vaccination. The cell subset or site label of this sample denotes: HCoV-OC43 spike overlapping peptide pool stimulation. The source is a human donor who received a COVID-19 vaccine.

This clone was found a few times. This chain joins TRBV2 and TRBJ2-5, with 8 bases fitting TRBD2. Germline CDR1 is SNHLY and CDR2 is FYNNEI. J was trimmed by 5 bases and V by 6 bases; bases with no gene match: 5. CDR3 length: 13 amino acids. The chain's CDR3 is CASRGTRMETQYF. For the CDR3, the DNA is TGTGCCAGCAGGGGGACTAGGATGGAGACCCAGTACTTC.

This clone was found once. The CDR3 region is CASSLDGNLYGYTF. CDR3 nucleotides: TGCGCCAGCAGTTTGGACGGAAACCTCTATGGCTACACCTTC. V usage is TRBV10-2 and J usage is TRBJ1-2; no clear D gene. Germline V gives CDR1 WSHSY, CDR2 SAAADI. The CDR3 consists of 14 residues. Deletions cut 5 bases from V and 4 bases from J, with 14 bases between.

This clone turned up a few times. V gene TRBV5-1 combines with J gene TRBJ1-3; D ambiguous. The CDR3 loop spans 14 amino acids. Germline V gene data show CDR1 as SGHRS and CDR2 as YFSETQ. Deletions cut 0 bases from V and 1 base from J, with 5 bases between. The CDR3 DNA reads TGCGCCAGCAGCTTGGACTGGTCTGGAAACACCATATATTTT. Its translation is CASSLDWSGNTIYF. The variable domain in full, with the rest retrieved from reference TRBV5-1 and TRBJ1-3, is KAGVTQTPRYLIKTRGQQVTLSCSPISGHRSVSWYQQTPGQGLQFLFEYFSETQRNKGNFPGRFSGRQFSNSRSEMNVSTLELGDSALYLCASSLDWSGNTIYFGEGSWLTVV.

J is TRBJ1-1 and V is TRBV3-1 (or the pseudogene TRBV3-2); D is perhaps TRBD1 (6 bases). The germline V and J ends were trimmed by 7 bases and 4 bases, with 13 bases remaining between them. The CDR3 is 13 residues long. From germline, CDR1 is LGHDT and CDR2 YNNKEL (reference sequence). This chain's CDR3 is CASTVGQITEAFF. Here the CDR3 DNA reads TGTGCCAGCACCGTAGGACAGATCACTGAAGCTTTCTTT.

This clone was picked up a small number of times. This chain joins TRBV19 and TRBJ1-5, with 9 bases that match TRBD1. From germline, CDR1 is LNHDA and CDR2 SQIVND (reference sequence). J gave up 5 bases and V 4 bases, and 6 bases lay outside the gene matches. This CDR3 spans 15 amino acids. The DNA of the CDR3 is TGTGCCAGTAGTACCCGGGACAGGGATCATCAGCCCCAGCATTTT. Translated: CASSTRDRDHQPQHF.